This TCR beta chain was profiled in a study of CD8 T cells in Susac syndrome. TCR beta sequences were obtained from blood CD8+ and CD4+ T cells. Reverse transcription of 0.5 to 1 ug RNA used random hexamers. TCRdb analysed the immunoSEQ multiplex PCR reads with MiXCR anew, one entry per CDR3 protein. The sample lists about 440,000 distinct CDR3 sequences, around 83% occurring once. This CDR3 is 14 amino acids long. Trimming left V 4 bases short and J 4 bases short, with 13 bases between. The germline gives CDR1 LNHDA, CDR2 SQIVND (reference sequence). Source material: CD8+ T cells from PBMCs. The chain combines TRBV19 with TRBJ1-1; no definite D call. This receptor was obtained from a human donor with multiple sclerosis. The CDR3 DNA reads TGTGCCAGTAGTAAGTGGGCGACCGCCACTGAAGCTTTCTTT. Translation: CASSKWATATEAFF.